Many counts were recorded for the clone carrying this TCR beta chain. The antigen is undetermined. The sample is drawn from a study of neurological immune-mediated disorders. 5'RACE with 10-nucleotide random UMIs generated the cDNA. One entry per CDR3 protein results from TCRdb running MiXCR on the 5' RACE reads. The data show about 80,000 distinct CDR3 sequences, roughly 9.9% seen once. Findings and limits, study-wide: In HTLV-1-associated myelopathy, TCR clonal expansion was greatest, and in multiple sclerosis it was least, below healthy controls.

Maryland, USA blood bank volunteers served as healthy controls. Germline V CDR1 and CDR2: SGDLS, YYNGEE. V lost 4 bases to trimming and J lost 2 bases; unmatched junction nucleotides: 2. CDR3 length: 13 amino acids. This sequence was found in a man aged 45 to 65 in good health. Sequenced: PBMCs. The chain is built from TRBV9 and TRBJ1-2; 7 positions agree with TRBD1. The CDR3 region has the DNA TGTGCCAGCAGCCAGGGACAGAACTATGGCTACACCTTC. Translated: CASSQGQNYGYTF.